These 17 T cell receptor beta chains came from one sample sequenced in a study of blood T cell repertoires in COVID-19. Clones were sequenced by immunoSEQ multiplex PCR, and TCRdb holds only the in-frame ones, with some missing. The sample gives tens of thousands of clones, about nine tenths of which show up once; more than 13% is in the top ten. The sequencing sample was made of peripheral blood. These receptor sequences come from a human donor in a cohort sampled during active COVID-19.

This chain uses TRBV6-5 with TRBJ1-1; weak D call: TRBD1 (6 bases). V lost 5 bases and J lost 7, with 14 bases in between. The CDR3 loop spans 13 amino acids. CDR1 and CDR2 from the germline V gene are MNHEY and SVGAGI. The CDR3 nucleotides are TGTGCCAGCAGTCTTACAGGGACCTTTGAAGCTTTCTTT. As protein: CASSLTGTFEAFF.

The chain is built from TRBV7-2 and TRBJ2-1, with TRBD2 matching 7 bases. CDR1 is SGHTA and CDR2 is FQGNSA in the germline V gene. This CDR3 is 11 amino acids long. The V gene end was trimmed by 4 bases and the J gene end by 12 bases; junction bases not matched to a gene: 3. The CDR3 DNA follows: TGTGCCAGCAGCTCGACGGGGGGGCAGTTCTTC. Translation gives CASSSTGGQFF. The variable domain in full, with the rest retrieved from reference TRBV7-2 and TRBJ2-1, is GAGVSQSPSNKVTEKGKDVELRCDPISGHTALYWYRQSLGQGLEFLIYFQGNSAPDKSGLPSDRFSAERTGGSVSTLTIQRTQQEDSAVYLCASSSTGGQFFGPGTRLTVL.

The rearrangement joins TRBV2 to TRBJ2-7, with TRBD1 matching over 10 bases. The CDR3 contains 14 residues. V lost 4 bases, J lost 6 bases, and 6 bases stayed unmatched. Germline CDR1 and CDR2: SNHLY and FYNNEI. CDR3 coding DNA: TGTGCCAGCAGTGTCGGGGACAGGGGTGGCGAGCAGTACTTC. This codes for CASSVGDRGGEQYF.

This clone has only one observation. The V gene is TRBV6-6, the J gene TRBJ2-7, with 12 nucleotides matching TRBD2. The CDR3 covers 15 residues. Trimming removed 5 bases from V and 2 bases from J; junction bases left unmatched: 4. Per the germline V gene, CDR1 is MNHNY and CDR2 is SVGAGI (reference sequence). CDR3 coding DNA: TGTGCCAGCAGTCCTCCTAGCGGGGGGGCCTACGAGCAGTACTTC. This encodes CASSPPSGGAYEQYF.

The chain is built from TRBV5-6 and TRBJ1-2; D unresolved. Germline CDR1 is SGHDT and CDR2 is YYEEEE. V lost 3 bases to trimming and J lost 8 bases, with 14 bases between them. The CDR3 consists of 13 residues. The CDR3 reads CASSYNTRGGYTF. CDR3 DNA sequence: TGTGCCAGCAGCTACAACACGAGAGGGGGCTACACCTTC. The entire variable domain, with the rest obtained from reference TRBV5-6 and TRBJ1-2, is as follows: DAGVTQSPTHLIKTRGQQVTLRCSPKSGHDTVSWYQQALGQGPQFIFQYYEEEERQRGNFPDRFSGHQFPNYSSELNVNALLLGDSALYLCASSYNTRGGYTFGSGTRLTVV.

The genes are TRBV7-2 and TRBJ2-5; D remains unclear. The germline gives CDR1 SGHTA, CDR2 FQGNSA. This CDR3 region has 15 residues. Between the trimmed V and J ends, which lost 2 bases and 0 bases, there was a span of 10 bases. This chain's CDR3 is CASSLQADYQETQYF. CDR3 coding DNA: TGTGCCAGCAGCTTACAAGCTGACTACCAAGAGACCCAGTACTTC.

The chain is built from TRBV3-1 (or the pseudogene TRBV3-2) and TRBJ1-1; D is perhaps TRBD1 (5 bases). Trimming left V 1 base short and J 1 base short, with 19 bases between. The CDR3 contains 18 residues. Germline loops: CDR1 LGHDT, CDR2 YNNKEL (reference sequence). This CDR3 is CASSQAIVLGLPNTEAFF. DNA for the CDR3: TGTGCCAGCAGCCAAGCCATTGTTTTGGGACTACCGAACACTGAAGCTTTCTTT.

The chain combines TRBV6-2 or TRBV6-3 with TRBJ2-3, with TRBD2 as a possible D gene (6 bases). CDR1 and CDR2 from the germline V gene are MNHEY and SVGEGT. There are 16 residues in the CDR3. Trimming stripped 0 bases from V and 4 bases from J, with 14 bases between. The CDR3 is CASSYSGTLASDTQYF. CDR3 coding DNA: TGTGCCAGCAGTTACTCCGGGACTCTAGCATCAGATACGCAGTATTTT.

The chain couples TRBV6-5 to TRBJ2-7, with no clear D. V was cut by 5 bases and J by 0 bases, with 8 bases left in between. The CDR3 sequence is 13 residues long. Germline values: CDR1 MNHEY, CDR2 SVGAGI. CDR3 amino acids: CASSPIGSYEQYF. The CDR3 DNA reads TGTGCCAGCAGTCCCATCGGCTCCTACGAGCAGTACTTC.

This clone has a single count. The CDR3 region is CASRQGARDTQYF. The DNA of the CDR3 is TGCGCCAGCAGACAGGGGGCGCGGGATACGCAGTATTTT. The gene calls are TRBV5-1 and TRBJ2-3, with 9 nucleotides matching TRBD1. CDR3 length equals 13 residues. Germline V CDR1 and CDR2: SGHRS, YFSETQ. J gave up 6 bases and V 5 bases, and 4 bases lay outside the gene matches.

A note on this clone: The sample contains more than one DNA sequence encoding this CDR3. In nucleotides, the CDR3 is TGTGCCAGCTCCCGGGGGGGAGATACGCAGTATTTT. It translates to CASSRGGDTQYF. The gene calls are TRBV12-3 or TRBV12-4 and TRBJ2-3, with 8 bases matching TRBD2. The CDR3 spans 12 residues. The junction had 3 bases not matched to a gene; V was cut back by 8 bases and J by 5 bases.

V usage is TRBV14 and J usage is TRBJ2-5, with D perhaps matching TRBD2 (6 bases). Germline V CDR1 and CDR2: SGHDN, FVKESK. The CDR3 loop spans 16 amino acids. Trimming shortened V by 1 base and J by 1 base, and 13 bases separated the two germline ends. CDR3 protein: CASSQGGRNTQETQYF. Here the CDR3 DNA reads TGTGCCAGCAGCCAAGGAGGGAGGAACACCCAAGAGACCCAGTACTTC.

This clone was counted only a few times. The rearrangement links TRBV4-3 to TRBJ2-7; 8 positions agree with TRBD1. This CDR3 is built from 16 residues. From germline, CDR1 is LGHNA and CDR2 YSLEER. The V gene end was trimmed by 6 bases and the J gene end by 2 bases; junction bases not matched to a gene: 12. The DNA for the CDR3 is TGCGCCAGCAGTTTCTCGGGGACAGGAGAAACCTACGAGCAGTACTTC. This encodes CASSFSGTGETYEQYF.

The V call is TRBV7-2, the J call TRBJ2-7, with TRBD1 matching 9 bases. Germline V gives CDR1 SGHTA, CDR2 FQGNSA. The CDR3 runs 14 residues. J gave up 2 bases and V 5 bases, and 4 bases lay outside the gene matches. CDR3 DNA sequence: TGTGCCAGCAGCCGCAGGACAGGGGCCTACGAGCAGTACTTC. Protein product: CASSRRTGAYEQYF. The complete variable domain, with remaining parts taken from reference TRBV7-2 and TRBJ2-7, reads GAGVSQSPSNKVTEKGKDVELRCDPISGHTALYWYRQSLGQGLEFLIYFQGNSAPDKSGLPSDRFSAERTGGSVSTLTIQRTQQEDSAVYLCASSRRTGAYEQYFGPGTRLTVT.

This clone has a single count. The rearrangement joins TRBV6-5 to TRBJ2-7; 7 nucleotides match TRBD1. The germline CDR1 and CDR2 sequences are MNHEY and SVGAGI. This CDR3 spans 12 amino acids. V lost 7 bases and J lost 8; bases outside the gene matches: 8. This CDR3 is CASMGDSHKQYF. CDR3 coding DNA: TGTGCCAGCATGGGGGACAGCCATAAGCAGTACTTC.

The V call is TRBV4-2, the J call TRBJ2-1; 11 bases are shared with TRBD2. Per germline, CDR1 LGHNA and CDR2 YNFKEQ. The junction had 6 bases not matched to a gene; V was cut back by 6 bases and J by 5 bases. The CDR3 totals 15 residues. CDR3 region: CASSKLAGAHNEQFF. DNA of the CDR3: TGTGCCAGCAGTAAACTAGCGGGGGCCCACAATGAGCAGTTCTTC.

The DNA for the CDR3 is TGTGCCAGCACCCGGGAGCCGATGGGGACCCAGTACTTC. Translating it yields CASTREPMGTQYF. The chain has TRBV2 and TRBJ2-5; possibly TRBD2 for D (6 bases). This CDR3 spans 13 amino acids. The germline V gene encodes CDR1 SNHLY and CDR2 FYNNEI. V was trimmed by 7 bases and J by 7 bases, leaving 16 bases between them.